The subject of this entry is one T cell receptor (beta chain). The antigen is unknown. Germline assignment: CDR1 LNHDA and CDR2 SQIVND (reference sequence). V lost 9 bases and J 7 bases, leaving 19 bases between the germline ends. The CDR3 spans 14 residues. This sample stems from a study of CD8+CD57+ T cells in acquired aplastic anemia. Study-wide background: When averaged, DNA from sorted CD4+ and CD8+ cells came to approximately 3.2 ug.

Patients sequenced had flow cytometry evidence of CD8+CD57+ cell expansion. Patients, without exception, had severe acquired aplastic anemia. Patients were untreated when blood was sampled. Using genomic DNA as the template, TCR beta VDJ and CDR3 profiling was carried out. In TCRdb, the reads were re-called with MiXCR into one record per CDR3 protein. Here the sample spans 130,000 or so distinct CDR3 sequences, over 30% being singletons. Study-wide points: Patients and healthy controls showed no significant CD8+ Simpson's diversity difference.

This chain connects TRBV19 to TRBJ1-5; a possible D gene is TRBD1 (6 bases). The sequenced sample was sorted CD4+, CD8+, or CD8+CD57+ T cells (not recorded which) from PBMCs. The receptor comes from a human donor with aplastic anemia. The CDR3 DNA is TGTGCCAGCAGCTTGGGGGGGGGCGGGCAGCCCCAGCATTTT. Translated, it gives CASSLGGGGQPQHF.